This passage covers 11 T cell receptor beta chains from one sample sequenced in a study of T-cell reconstitution after alpha-beta-depleted transplantation in children. Molecular barcoding with unique molecular identifiers was used for the TCRbeta library. TCRdb re-derived calls from the PCR reads in MiXCR, one entry per CDR3 protein. The table has roughly 670,000 distinct CDR3 sequences, roughly 14% seen once. The specimen comprised PBMCs, sampled before TCRalphabeta/CD19-depleted stem cell transplant. The receptors derive from a girl aged 2 to 9 with congenital amegakaryocytic thrombocytopenia, due to receive a stem cell transplant.

This clonotype was recorded many times. This rearrangement joins TRBV20-1 to TRBJ2-7; D may be TRBD2 (5 bases). This CDR3 is 13 amino acids long. V lost 1 base and J lost 2, with 9 bases in between. CDR1 DFQATT and CDR2 SNEGSKA come from the germline V gene (reference sequence). The CDR3 sequence: CSARASGTYEQYF. CDR3 DNA sequence: TGCAGTGCTAGAGCTTCCGGGACCTACGAGCAGTACTTC.

The V and J genes are TRBV5-1 and TRBJ2-2; tentatively, D is TRBD1 (6 bases). The CDR3 length is 14 residues. V was trimmed by 4 bases and J by 6 bases, leaving 13 bases between them. Germline V gives CDR1 SGHRS, CDR2 YFSETQ. Written as DNA, the CDR3 is TGCGCCAGCAGCACCCTTCCAGGGGCCGGGGAGCTGTTTTTT. This gives the protein CASSTLPGAGELFF. Supplemented by reference TRBV5-1 and TRBJ2-2, the full variable domain reads KAGVTQTPRYLIKTRGQQVTLSCSPISGHRSVSWYQQTPGQGLQFLFEYFSETQRNKGNFPGRFSGRQFSNSRSEMNVSTLELGDSALYLCASSTLPGAGELFFGEGSRLTVL.

This clonotype was detected ten times or more. The chain employs TRBV20-1 and TRBJ2-7, with TRBD2 matching over 7 bases. There are 14 residues in the CDR3. CDR1 DFQATT and CDR2 SNEGSKA come from the germline V gene (reference sequence). Unmatched junction bases numbered 7, after V lost 3 bases and J lost 2 bases. The CDR3 spells CSASGGSHPYEQYF. The CDR3 DNA is TGCAGTGCTAGTGGCGGGAGTCATCCCTACGAGCAGTACTTC.

This clonotype was counted at least ten times. The chain uses TRBV5-1 and TRBJ2-5; 8 nucleotides line up with TRBD2. This CDR3 spans 16 amino acids. Germline V CDR1 and CDR2: SGHRS, YFSETQ. V lost 2 bases, J lost 2 bases, and 8 bases stayed unmatched. The CDR3 is CASSFFAGGAQETQYF. The CDR3 bases are TGCGCCAGCAGCTTCTTCGCGGGAGGTGCACAAGAGACCCAGTACTTC.

Ten or more counts support this clonotype. The chain joins TRBV20-1 to TRBJ2-1, with TRBD2 matching over 10 bases. Germline V gives CDR1 DFQATT, CDR2 SNEGSKA (reference sequence). Trimming cost V 6 bases and J 4 bases; bases outside gene matches: 6. The CDR3 extends over 14 amino acids. DNA for the CDR3: TGCAGTGCCTGGCTAGCGGGAGCGTACAATGAGCAGTTCTTC. Translation: CSAWLAGAYNEQFF.

This clonotype was seen at least ten times. The chain links TRBV7-9 to TRBJ2-1; D uncertain. This CDR3 comprises 14 residues. V was shortened by 2 bases and J by 7 bases, with 12 bases between the two germline ends. The V gene's germline CDR1 is SEHNR and CDR2 FQNEAQ (reference sequence). The CDR3 is CASSLSSQLNEQFF. The CDR3 nucleotides are TGTGCCAGCAGCTTATCGTCACAGCTTAATGAGCAGTTCTTC.

The genes are TRBV20-1 and TRBJ2-1; D not resolved. There are 14 residues in the CDR3. The V gene's germline CDR1 is DFQATT and CDR2 SNEGSKA (reference sequence). The CDR3 protein is CVLSPSSSYNEQFF. The CDR3 DNA reads as TGCGTTCTAAGTCCTTCTAGCTCCTACAATGAGCAGTTCTTC.

Many counts were recorded for this clonotype. The chain has TRBV5-1 and TRBJ2-2, with 7 bases identical to TRBD1. Germline CDR1 reads SGHRS; CDR2 reads YFSETQ. V shed 2 bases and J 1 base; nucleotides not matched to a gene: 2. The CDR3 extends over 15 amino acids. In DNA, the CDR3 is TGCGCCAGCAGCTTCCGACAGGGGAACACCGGGGAGCTGTTTTTT. This encodes CASSFRQGNTGELFF.

This clonotype appeared a few times. This chain connects TRBV21-1 to TRBJ2-7; whether TRBD1, the table's D call, matches the DNA was not checked. TRBV21-1 is tagged as a pseudogene. This CDR3 spans 15 amino acids. The CDR3 sequence: CASSSRQGFGCEQYF. The CDR3 nucleotides read TGTGCCAGCAGCTCCCGACAGGGTTTTGGTTGCGAGCAGTACTTC.

The chain has TRBV12-3 or TRBV12-4 and TRBJ1-2, with a weak D call TRBD1 (6 bases). This CDR3 spans 14 amino acids. The ends were cut back, 5 bases at V and 7 bases at J, with 17 bases in the middle. CDR3 residues: CASSHAVGGLGYTF. CDR3 DNA: TGTGCCAGCAGTCACGCGGTAGGGGGGCTTGGCTACACCTTC.

This clonotype has ten or more counts. The chain links TRBV29-1 to TRBJ1-2; no clear D gene. The length of the CDR3 is 13 residues. V lost 4 bases and J lost 4, with 13 bases in between. Germline V lookup: CDR1 SQVTM, CDR2 ANQGSEA. CDR3 sequence: CSVGGHASYGYTF. CDR3 DNA: TGCAGCGTTGGGGGTCACGCCAGCTATGGCTACACCTTC.